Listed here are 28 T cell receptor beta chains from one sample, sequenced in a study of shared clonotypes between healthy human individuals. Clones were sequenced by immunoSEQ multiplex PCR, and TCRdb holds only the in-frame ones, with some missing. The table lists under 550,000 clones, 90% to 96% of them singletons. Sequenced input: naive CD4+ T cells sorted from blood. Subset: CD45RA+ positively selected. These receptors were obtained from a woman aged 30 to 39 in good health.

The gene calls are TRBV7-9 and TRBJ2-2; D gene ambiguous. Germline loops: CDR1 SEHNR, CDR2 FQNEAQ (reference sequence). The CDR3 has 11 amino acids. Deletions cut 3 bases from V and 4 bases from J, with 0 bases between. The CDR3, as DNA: TGTGCCAGCAGCTTCACCGGGGAGCTGTTTTTT. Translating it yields CASSFTGELFF.

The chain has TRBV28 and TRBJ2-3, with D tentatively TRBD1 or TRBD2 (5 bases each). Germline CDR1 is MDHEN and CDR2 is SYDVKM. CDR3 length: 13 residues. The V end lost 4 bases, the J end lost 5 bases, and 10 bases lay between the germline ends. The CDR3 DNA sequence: TGTGCCAGCAGTTCCGGGGCGGGAGATACGCAGTATTTT. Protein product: CASSSGAGDTQYF.

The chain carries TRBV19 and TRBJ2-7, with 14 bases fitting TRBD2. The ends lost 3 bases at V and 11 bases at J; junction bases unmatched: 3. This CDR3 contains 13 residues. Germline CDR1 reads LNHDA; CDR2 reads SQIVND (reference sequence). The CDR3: CASSMGLAGVEYF. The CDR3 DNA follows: TGTGCCAGTAGTATGGGACTAGCGGGAGTTGAGTACTTC. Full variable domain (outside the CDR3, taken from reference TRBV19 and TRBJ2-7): DGGITQSPKYLFRKEGQNVTLSCEQNLNHDAMYWYRQDPGQGLRLIYYSQIVNDFQKGDIAEGYSVSREKKESFPLTVTSAQKNPTAFYLCASSMGLAGVEYFGPGTRLTVT.

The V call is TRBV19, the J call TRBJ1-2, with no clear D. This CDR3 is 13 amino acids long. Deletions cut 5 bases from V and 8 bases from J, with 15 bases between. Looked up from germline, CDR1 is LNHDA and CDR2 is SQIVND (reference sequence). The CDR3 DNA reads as TGTGCCAGTAGTCCGAGGACCCGTTCGGGCTACACCTTC. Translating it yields CASSPRTRSGYTF.

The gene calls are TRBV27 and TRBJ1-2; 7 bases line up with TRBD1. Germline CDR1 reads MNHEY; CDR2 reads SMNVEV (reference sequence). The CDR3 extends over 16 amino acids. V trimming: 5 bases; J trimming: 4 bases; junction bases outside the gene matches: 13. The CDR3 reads CASSPDRARNRYGYTF. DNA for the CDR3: TGTGCCAGCAGTCCCGACAGGGCTCGGAACCGCTATGGCTACACCTTC.

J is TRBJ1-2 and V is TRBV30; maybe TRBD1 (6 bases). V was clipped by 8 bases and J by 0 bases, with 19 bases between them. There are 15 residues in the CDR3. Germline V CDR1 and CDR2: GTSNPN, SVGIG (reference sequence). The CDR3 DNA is TGTGCCCGCTACCACCCAGCAGGGGCTAACTATGGCTACACCTTC. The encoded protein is CARYHPAGANYGYTF. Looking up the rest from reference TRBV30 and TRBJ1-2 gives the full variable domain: SQTIHQWPATLVQPVGSPLSLECTVEGTSNPNLYWYRQAAGRGLQLLFYSVGIGQISSEVPQNLSASRPQDRQFILSSKKLLLSDSGFYLCARYHPAGANYGYTFGSGTRLTVV.

The CDR3 spells CASKADPGPYEQYF. The CDR3 region has the DNA TGTGCCAGCAAGGCGGACCCCGGACCCTACGAGCAGTACTTC. The gene calls are TRBV6-1 and TRBJ2-5, with unresolved D. TRBJ2-7 matches the DNA end more closely, so the J call is doubtful. Germline V CDR1 and CDR2: MNHNS, SASEGT. This CDR3 has 14 residues.

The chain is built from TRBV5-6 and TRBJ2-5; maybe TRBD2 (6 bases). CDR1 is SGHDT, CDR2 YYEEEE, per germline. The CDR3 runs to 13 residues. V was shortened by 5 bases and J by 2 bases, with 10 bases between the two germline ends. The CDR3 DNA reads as TGTGCCAGCAGGTCTCGGGGGCAAGAGACCCAGTACTTC. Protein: CASRSRGQETQYF.

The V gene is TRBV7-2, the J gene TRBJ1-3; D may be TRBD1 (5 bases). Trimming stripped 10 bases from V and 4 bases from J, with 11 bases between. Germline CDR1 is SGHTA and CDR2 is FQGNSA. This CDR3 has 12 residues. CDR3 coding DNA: TGTGCCACCGAATGGGACGGAAACACCATATATTTT. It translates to CATEWDGNTIYF.

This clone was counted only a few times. The CDR3 sequence: CASSKITGELFF. Here the CDR3 DNA reads TGTGCCAGCTCTAAAATCACCGGGGAGCTGTTTTTT. This chain uses TRBV6-5 with TRBJ2-2; D is ambiguous. The CDR3 length is 12 residues. Looked up from germline, CDR1 is MNHEY and CDR2 is SVGAGI. The V end was cut by 8 bases, the J end by 4 bases, with 8 bases between.

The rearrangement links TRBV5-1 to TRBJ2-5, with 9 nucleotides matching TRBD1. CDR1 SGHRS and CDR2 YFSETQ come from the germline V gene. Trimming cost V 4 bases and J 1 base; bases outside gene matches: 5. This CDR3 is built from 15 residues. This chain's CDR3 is CASSPGTGSQETQYF. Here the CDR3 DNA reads TGCGCCAGCAGCCCCGGGACAGGGTCCCAAGAGACCCAGTACTTC.

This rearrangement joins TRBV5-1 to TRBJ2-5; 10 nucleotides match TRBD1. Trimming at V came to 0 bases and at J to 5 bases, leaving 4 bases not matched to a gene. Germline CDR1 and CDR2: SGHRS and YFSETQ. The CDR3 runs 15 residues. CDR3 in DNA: TGCGCCAGCAGCTTGGGACAGGGGGCAGGGGAGACCCAGTACTTC. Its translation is CASSLGQGAGETQYF.

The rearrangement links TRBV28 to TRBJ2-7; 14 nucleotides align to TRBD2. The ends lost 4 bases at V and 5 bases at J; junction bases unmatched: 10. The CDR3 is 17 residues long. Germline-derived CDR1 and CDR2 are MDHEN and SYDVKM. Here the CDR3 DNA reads TGTGCCAGCAGTTCTGGACTAGCGGGGGGATGGGTCCACGAGCAGTACTTC. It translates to CASSSGLAGGWVHEQYF.

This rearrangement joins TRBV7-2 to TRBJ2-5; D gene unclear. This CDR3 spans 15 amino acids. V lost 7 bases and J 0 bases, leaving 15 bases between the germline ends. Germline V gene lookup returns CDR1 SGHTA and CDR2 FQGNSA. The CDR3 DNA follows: TGTGCCAGCACACGAAACGGAGTTTACCAAGAGACCCAGTACTTC. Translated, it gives CASTRNGVYQETQYF. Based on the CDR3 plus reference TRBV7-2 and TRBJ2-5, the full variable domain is GAGVSQSPSNKVTEKGKDVELRCDPISGHTALYWYRQSLGQGLEFLIYFQGNSAPDKSGLPSDRFSAERTGGSVSTLTIQRTQQEDSAVYLCASTRNGVYQETQYFGPGTRLLVL.

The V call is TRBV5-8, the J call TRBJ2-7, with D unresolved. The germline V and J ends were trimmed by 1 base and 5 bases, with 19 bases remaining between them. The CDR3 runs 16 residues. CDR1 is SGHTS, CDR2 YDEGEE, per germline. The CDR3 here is CASSLYYWGSSNEQYF. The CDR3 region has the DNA TGTGCCAGCAGCTTGTATTACTGGGGTTCCTCGAACGAGCAGTACTTC. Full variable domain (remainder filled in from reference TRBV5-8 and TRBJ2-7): EAGVTQSPTHLIKTRGQQATLRCSPISGHTSVYWYQQALGLGLQFLLWYDEGEERNRGNFPPRFSGRQFPNYSSELNVNALELEDSALYLCASSLYYWGSSNEQYFGPGTRLTVT.

This chain's CDR3 is CASSPPVVSGSTPDTQYF. The CDR3 DNA is TGTGCCAGCTCACCACCGGTTGTAAGCGGGAGTACCCCAGATACGCAGTATTTT. The chain combines TRBV18 with TRBJ2-3; 8 bases fit TRBD2. The CDR3 runs 18 residues. The junction had 12 bases not matched to a gene; V was cut back by 0 bases and J by 4 bases. Germline V gives CDR1 KGHSH, CDR2 LQKENI. The entire variable domain, with the rest obtained from reference TRBV18 and TRBJ2-3, is as follows: NAGVMQNPRHLVRRRGQEARLRCSPMKGHSHVYWYRQLPEEGLKFMVYLQKENIIDESGMPKERFSAEFPKEGPSILRIQQVVRGDSAAYFCASSPPVVSGSTPDTQYFGPGTRLTVL.

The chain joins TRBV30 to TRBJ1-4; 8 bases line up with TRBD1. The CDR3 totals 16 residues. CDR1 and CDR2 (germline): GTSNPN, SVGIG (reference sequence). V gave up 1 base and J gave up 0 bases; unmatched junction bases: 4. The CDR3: CAWSETGGATNEKLFF. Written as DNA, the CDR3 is TGTGCCTGGAGTGAAACAGGGGGTGCAACTAATGAAAAACTGTTTTTT.

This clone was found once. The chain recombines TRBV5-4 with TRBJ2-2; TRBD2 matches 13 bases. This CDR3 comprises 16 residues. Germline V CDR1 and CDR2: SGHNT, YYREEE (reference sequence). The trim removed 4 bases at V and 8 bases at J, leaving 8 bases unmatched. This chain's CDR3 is CASSLGLAGVSGELFF. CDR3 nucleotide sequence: TGTGCCAGCAGCCTCGGACTAGCGGGAGTGTCTGGGGAGCTGTTTTTT. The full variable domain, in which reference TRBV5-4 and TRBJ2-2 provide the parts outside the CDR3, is ETGVTQSPTHLIKTRGQQVTLRCSSQSGHNTVSWYQQALGQGPQFIFQYYREEENGRGNFPPRFSGLQFPNYSSELNVNALELDDSALYLCASSLGLAGVSGELFFGEGSRLTVL.

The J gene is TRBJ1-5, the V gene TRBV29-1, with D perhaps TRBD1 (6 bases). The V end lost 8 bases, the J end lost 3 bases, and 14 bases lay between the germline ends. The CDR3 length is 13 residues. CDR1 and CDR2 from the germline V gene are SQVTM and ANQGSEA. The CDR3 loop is CSIITGLNQPQHF. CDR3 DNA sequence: TGCAGCATAATTACAGGGCTCAATCAGCCCCAGCATTTT. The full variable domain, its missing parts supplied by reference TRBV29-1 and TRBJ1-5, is SAVISQKPSRDICQRGTSLTIQCQVDSQVTMMFWYRQQPGQSLTLIATANQGSEATYESGFVIDKFPISRPNLTFSTLTVSNMSPEDSSIYLCSIITGLNQPQHFGDGTRLSIL.

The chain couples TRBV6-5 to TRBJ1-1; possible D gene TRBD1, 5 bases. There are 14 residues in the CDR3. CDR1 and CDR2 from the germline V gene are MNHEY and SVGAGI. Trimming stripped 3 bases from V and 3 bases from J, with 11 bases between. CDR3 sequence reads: CASSYLDRYTEAFF. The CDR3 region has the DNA TGTGCCAGCAGTTATCTTGACAGATACACTGAAGCTTTCTTT.

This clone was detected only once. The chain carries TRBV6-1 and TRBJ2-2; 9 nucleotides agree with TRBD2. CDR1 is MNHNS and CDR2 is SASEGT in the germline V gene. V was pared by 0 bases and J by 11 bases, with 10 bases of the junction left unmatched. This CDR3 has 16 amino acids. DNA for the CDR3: TGTGCCAGCAGTGAAGCCCCTAGCGGGGCAGCTGGAGAGCTGTTTTTT. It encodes CASSEAPSGAAGELFF.

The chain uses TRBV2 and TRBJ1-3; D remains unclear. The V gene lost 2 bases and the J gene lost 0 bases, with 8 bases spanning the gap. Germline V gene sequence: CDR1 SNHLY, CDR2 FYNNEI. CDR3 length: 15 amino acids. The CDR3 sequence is CASSEITFSGNTIYF. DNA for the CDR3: TGTGCCAGCAGTGAAATCACCTTCTCTGGAAACACCATATATTTT.

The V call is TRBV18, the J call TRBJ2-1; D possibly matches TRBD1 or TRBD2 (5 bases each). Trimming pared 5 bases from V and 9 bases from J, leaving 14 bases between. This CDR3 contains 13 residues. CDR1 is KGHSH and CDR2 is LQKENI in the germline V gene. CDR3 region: CASSGGQKVEQFF. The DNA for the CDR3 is TGTGCCAGCTCAGGGGGTCAGAAGGTTGAGCAGTTCTTC.

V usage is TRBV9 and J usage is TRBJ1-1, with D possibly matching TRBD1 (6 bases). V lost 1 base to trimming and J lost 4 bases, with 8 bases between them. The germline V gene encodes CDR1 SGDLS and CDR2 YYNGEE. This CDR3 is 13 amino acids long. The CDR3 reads CASSVTGTTEAFF. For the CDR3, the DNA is TGTGCCAGCAGCGTAACAGGGACCACTGAAGCTTTCTTT.

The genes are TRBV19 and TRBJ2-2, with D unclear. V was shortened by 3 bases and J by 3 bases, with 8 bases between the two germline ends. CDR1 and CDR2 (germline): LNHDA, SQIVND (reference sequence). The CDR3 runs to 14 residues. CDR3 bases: TGTGCCAGTAGTATCCGCATAGACACCGGGGAGCTGTTTTTT. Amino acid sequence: CASSIRIDTGELFF. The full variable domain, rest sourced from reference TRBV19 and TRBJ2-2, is DGGITQSPKYLFRKEGQNVTLSCEQNLNHDAMYWYRQDPGQGLRLIYYSQIVNDFQKGDIAEGYSVSREKKESFPLTVTSAQKNPTAFYLCASSIRIDTGELFFGEGSRLTVL.

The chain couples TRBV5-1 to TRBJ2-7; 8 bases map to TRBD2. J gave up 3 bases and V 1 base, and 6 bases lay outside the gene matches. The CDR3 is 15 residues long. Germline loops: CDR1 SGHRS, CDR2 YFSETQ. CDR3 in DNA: TGCGCCAGCAGCTTGACCGGGACTAGTTTCTACGAGCAGTACTTC. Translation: CASSLTGTSFYEQYF.

CDR3 sequence (DNA): TGTGCCAGCAGCTTACTAGCGGGAGCTCTCGAGCAGTACTTC. Protein: CASSLLAGALEQYF. The V gene is TRBV5-6, the J gene TRBJ2-7; 11 bases fit TRBD2. Trimming cost V 2 bases and J 6 bases; bases outside gene matches: 4. Germline values: CDR1 SGHDT, CDR2 YYEEEE. The CDR3 is 14 amino acids.

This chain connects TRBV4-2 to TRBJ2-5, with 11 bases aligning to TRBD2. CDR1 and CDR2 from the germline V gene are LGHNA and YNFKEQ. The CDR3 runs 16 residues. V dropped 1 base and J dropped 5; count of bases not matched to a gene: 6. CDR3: CASSQGPLAGVETQYF. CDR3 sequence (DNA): TGTGCCAGCAGCCAAGGCCCACTAGCGGGAGTGGAGACCCAGTACTTC.